This TCR beta chain was retrieved from a study of blood T cell repertoires in COVID-19. Study-wide background: The United States, Italy and Spain supplied acute and convalescent COVID-19 samples. In each case, the material was cDNA or gDNA derived from T cells, B-cell-depleted T cells, or PBMCs.

Germline V gene sequence: CDR1 SGHRS, CDR2 YFSETQ. This CDR3 has 14 amino acids. V lost 4 bases and J lost 3, with 14 bases in between. In the authors' workflow: Reference gene primer amplification in the assay estimated nucleated cell counts. The method was immunoSEQ multiplex PCR; TCRdb's version includes in-frame clones alone and lacks a portion of them. Clone size and the V and J calls come from that table; the DNA yielded D and trimming. Of approximately 140,000 clones listed, more than 70% are singletons. This clone was seen a few times. Sequenced: peripheral blood. The chain carries TRBV5-1 and TRBJ2-7; the D is unclear. The sequence was obtained from a man aged 55 to 70 with acute or convalescent COVID-19. The CDR3 bases are TGCGCCAGCAGCCCCTCCTCGACAAACTACGAGCAGTACTTC. As protein: CASSPSSTNYEQYF.